A selection of T cell receptor beta chains follows, all from one sample in a study of low-dose radiotherapy and immunotherapy resistance in tumors. TCRdb re-called the reads through MiXCR, storing one row per CDR3 protein. The table has fewer than 90,000 distinct CDR3 sequences, approximately 31% seen once. This sample comprised PBMCs, obtained before treatment. Source of these receptors: a female donor with ovarian cancer. Each CDR3 is given with its conserved first and last residue. A D gene is named only where the DNA matches it firmly. A row's size may be missing; if present it is once, few, many or a size class.

d_gene	abundance	v_gene	j_gene	CDR3aa	CDR3nt
TRBD2	many	TRBV25-1	TRBJ2-2	CASSGGLAGAPLVTGELFF	TGTGCCAGCAGTGGGGGACTAGCGGGAGCCCCCTTGGTGACCGGGGAGCTGTTTTTT
.	.	TRBV12-3/TRBV12-4	TRBJ2-2	CASSLTGRGVTGELFF	TGTGCCAGCAGTTTAACCGGGAGAGGTGTCACCGGGGAGCTGTTTTTT
TRBD2	many	TRBV29-1	TRBJ2-7	CSVSLAGGTREQYF	TGCAGCGTTTCACTAGCGGGAGGAACTAGGGAGCAGTACTTC
.	.	TRBV7-8	TRBJ2-1	CASSLGGSYEQFF	TGTGCCAGCAGCTTAGGGGGTAGCTACGAGCAGTTCTTC
.	many	TRBV24-1	TRBJ2-5	CATSDPGTYQETQYF	TGTGCCACCAGTGATCCTGGGACGTACCAAGAGACCCAGTACTTC
TRBD2	.	TRBV6-2/TRBV6-3	TRBJ2-5	CASSRRGGGETQYF	TGTGCCAGCAGTCGCCGCGGGGGAGGAGAGACCCAGTACTTC
TRBD2	many	TRBV29-1	TRBJ2-1	CAHVPPAGASHNEQFF	TGCGCCCATGTTCCCCCAGCGGGAGCATCCCACAATGAGCAGTTCTTC
.	many	TRBV14	TRBJ1-4	CASSQVGAKEKLFF	TGTGCCAGCAGCCAAGTGGGCGCAAAAGAAAAACTGTTTTTT
TRBD2	.	TRBV3-1	TRBJ2-3	CASSQGSAGGLDTQYF	TGTGCCAGCAGCCAAGGGTCAGCGGGGGGCCTCGACACGCAGTATTTT
.	many	TRBV6-6	TRBJ2-3	CASSYSGDTQYF	TGTGCCAGCAGTTACTCGGGAGATACGCAGTATTTT
TRBD2	many	TRBV7-2	TRBJ2-3	CASSSKGLAGKSTDTQYF	TGTGCCAGCAGCTCCAAGGGACTAGCGGGCAAAAGCACAGATACGCAGTATTTT
TRBD1	few	TRBV12-3/TRBV12-4	TRBJ2-2	CASRTGANTGELFF	TGTGCCAGTCGGACAGGGGCGAACACCGGGGAGCTGTTTTTT
TRBD2	many	TRBV29-1	TRBJ2-7	CSVIKLAGISYEQYF	TGCAGCGTGATTAAACTAGCGGGTATCTCCTACGAGCAGTACTTC
TRBD1	.	TRBV6-2/TRBV6-3	TRBJ1-5	CASSYGTGLYQPQHF	TGTGCCAGCAGTTACGGGACAGGGCTATATCAGCCCCAGCATTTT
.	many	TRBV30	TRBJ2-1	CAWSRGSSYNEQFF	TGTGCCTGGAGTCGTGGCAGCTCCTACAATGAGCAGTTCTTC
.	many	TRBV12-3/TRBV12-4	TRBJ1-1	CASSSSTVNTEAFF	TGTGCCAGCAGTTCCTCGACAGTAAACACTGAAGCTTTCTTT
TRBD1	.	TRBV24-1	TRBJ1-2	CATSDPRDSLSYGYTF	TGTGCCACCAGTGACCCTCGGGACAGCCTATCCTATGGCTACACCTTC
.	.	TRBV4-1	TRBJ1-1	CASSLPYTEAFF	TGCGCCAGCAGCCTGCCCTACACTGAAGCTTTCTTT
.	many	TRBV10-3	TRBJ2-5	CAISESGTLYQETQYF	TGTGCCATCAGTGAGTCGGGGACTCTCTACCAAGAGACCCAGTACTTC
TRBD2	many	TRBV4-1	TRBJ2-1	CASSHLSGSSYNEQFF	TGCGCCAGCAGCCACTTGAGCGGGAGTTCCTACAATGAGCAGTTCTTC
.	many	TRBV5-1	TRBJ1-5	CASSLDSLNQPQHF	TGCGCCAGCAGCTTGGACAGCCTCAATCAGCCCCAGCATTTT
.	many	TRBV20-1	TRBJ1-5	CSARDFRSSFHNQPQHF	TGCAGTGCTAGAGATTTTAGGAGCAGCTTTCATAATCAGCCCCAGCATTTT
.	many	TRBV4-1	TRBJ2-4	CASSQVGRGLENIQYF	TGCGCCAGCAGCCAAGTTGGCCGGGGACTGGAAAACATTCAGTACTTC
.	many	TRBV11-2	TRBJ2-2	CASSLVRAHTGELFF	TGTGCCAGCAGCTTAGTCAGGGCGCACACCGGGGAGCTGTTTTTT
TRBD2	.	TRBV5-5	TRBJ2-2	CASSLVVAGGPGTGELFF	TGTGCCAGCAGCTTGGTGGTAGCGGGAGGGCCGGGCACCGGGGAGCTGTTTTTT